Given below is one T cell receptor beta chain in context. The antigen remains unidentified. CDR3 length: 12 amino acids. The germline CDR1 and CDR2 sequences are MNHNS and SASEGT. V gave up 7 bases and J gave up 10 bases; unmatched junction bases: 9. In the PCR, 60 Vbeta and 13 Jbeta primers were used. Profiling relied on immunoSEQ multiplex PCR, and the TCRdb table lists in-frame clones only, not all of them. Of fewer than 350,000 clones listed, approximately 90% are singletons. The sample is drawn from a study of cytomegalovirus exposure and HLA in healthy donors. General study points: Most TCR beta V segments were productive about 87% or about 30% of the time in an earlier analysis.

J is TRBJ2-7 and V is TRBV6-1, with 8 bases that match TRBD2. The sample comprised PBMCs. The sequence came from a woman aged 18 to 35 in good health and CMV-seronegative. The CDR3 reads CASNPGGEDQYF. The CDR3 DNA reads TGTGCCAGCAATCCCGGGGGGGAGGATCAGTACTTC.